The clone carrying this T cell receptor beta chain was seen a handful of times. No antigen is known for it. A sample-barcoded 5' primer and a J-beta primer mix were used in a second PCR of about 7 to 11 cycles. TCRdb independently ran MiXCR on the 5' RACE reads; one entry per CDR3 protein. The sample records about 1.5 million distinct CDR3 sequences, 42% being singletons. These data come from a study of blood T cells in healthy people across ages. Each donor was a healthy Caucasian individual from Russia, aged about 6 to 90. V lost 1 base and J 7 bases, leaving 13 bases between the germline ends. The CDR3 runs to 15 residues. Germline CDR1 is LGHNA and CDR2 is YNFKEQ. Study-level findings and limits: Estimated diversity, derived from one million T cells, was regarded as an underestimate. Naive and antigen-experienced cells were not separated, limiting conclusive comparison.

This sequence originates from a woman younger than 30 in good health. The chain employs TRBV4-2 and TRBJ1-4; weak D call: TRBD1 (5 bases). The source material was blood. This CDR3 reads CASSQAMDNSEKLFF. The CDR3 DNA reads TGTGCCAGCAGCCAAGCGATGGACAATAGTGAAAAACTGTTTTTT.